This TCR beta chain appears in the sequencing data of a study of blood T cell repertoires in COVID-19. Study context: The origin of the acute and convalescent COVID-19 samples was the United States, Italy and Spain. Sources were T cells, B-cell-depleted T cells, or PBMCs; the material itself was cDNA or gDNA.

Authors' analysis steps: From reference gene primer amplification, estimates of nucleated cell counts were derived. Assay used: immunoSEQ multiplex PCR; TCRdb lists only in-frame clones, some missing. V and J calls and clone size follow that table, whereas D and trimming were derived from the DNA. Of tens of thousands of clones detected, around 85% appear once; the ten largest clones hold about 2.6%. CDR3 length: 17 residues. Germline lookup yields CDR1 MGHRA and CDR2 YSYEKL. V dropped 4 bases and J dropped 4 bases, with 23 bases sitting between them. This TCR was sampled from an older woman with acute or convalescent COVID-19. Sequenced material: peripheral blood. The chain has TRBV4-1 and TRBJ2-7; no clear D. In nucleotides, the CDR3 is TGCGCCAGCAGCCGAGAACCTTCTGCAGGCCAGCTGTACGAGCAGTACTTC. Its translation: CASSREPSAGQLYEQYF.